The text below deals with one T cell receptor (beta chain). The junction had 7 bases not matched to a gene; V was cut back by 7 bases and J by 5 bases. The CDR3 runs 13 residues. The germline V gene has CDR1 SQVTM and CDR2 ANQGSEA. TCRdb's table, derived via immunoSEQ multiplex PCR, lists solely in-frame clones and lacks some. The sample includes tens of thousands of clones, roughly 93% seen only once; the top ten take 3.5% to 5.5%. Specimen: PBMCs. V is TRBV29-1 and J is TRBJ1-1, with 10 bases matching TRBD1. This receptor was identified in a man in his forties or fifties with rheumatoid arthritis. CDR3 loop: CSALDRGRTEAFF. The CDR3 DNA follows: TGCAGCGCTTTGGACAGGGGGAGAACTGAAGCTTTCTTT. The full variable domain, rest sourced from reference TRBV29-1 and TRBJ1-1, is SAVISQKPSRDICQRGTSLTIQCQVDSQVTMMFWYRQQPGQSLTLIATANQGSEATYESGFVIDKFPISRPNLTFSTLTVSNMSPEDSSIYLCSALDRGRTEAFFGQGTRLTVV.